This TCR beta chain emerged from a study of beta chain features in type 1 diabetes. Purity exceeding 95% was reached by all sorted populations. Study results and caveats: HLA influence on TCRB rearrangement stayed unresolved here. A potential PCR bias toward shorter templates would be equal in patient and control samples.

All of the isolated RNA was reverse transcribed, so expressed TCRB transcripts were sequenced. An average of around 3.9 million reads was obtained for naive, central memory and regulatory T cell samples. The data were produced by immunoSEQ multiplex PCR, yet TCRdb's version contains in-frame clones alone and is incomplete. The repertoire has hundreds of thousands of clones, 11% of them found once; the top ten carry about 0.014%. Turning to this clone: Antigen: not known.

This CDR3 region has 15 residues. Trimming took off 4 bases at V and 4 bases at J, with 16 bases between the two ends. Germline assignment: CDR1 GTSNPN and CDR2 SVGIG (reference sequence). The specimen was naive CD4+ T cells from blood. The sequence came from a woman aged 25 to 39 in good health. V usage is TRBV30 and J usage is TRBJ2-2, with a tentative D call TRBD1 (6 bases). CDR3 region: CAWTLGGWGTGELFF. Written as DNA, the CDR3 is TGTGCCTGGACGTTAGGGGGATGGGGCACCGGGGAGCTGTTTTTT. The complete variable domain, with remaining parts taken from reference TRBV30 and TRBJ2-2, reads SQTIHQWPATLVQPVGSPLSLECTVEGTSNPNLYWYRQAAGRGLQLLFYSVGIGQISSEVPQNLSASRPQDRQFILSSKKLLLSDSGFYLCAWTLGGWGTGELFFGEGSRLTVL.